A single sample gave rise to the 29 T cell receptor beta chains below, sequenced in a study of CD8 T cells in Susac syndrome. An input of roughly 0.5 to 1 ug of RNA was subjected to reverse transcription using random hexamers. TCRdb analysed the immunoSEQ multiplex PCR reads with MiXCR anew, one entry per CDR3 protein. The sample consists of 110,000 or so distinct CDR3 sequences, roughly 96% of them appearing once. The sequenced sample was CD4+ T cells from PBMCs. These TCRs come from a human donor in good health.

J is TRBJ2-2 and V is TRBV9; possibly TRBD2 for D (6 bases). Germline loops: CDR1 SGDLS, CDR2 YYNGEE. The CDR3 runs 16 residues. Trimming stripped 3 bases from V and 0 bases from J, with 12 bases between. CDR3 loop: CASSEIAASNTGELFF. The CDR3, as DNA: TGTGCCAGCAGCGAAATAGCGGCGTCGAACACCGGGGAGCTGTTTTTT.

This clonotype appeared a single time. The chain joins TRBV3-1 to TRBJ1-4; D unclear. Germline lookup yields CDR1 LGHDT and CDR2 YNNKEL (reference sequence). The CDR3 covers 15 residues. Trimming removed 4 bases from V and 0 bases from J, with 9 bases in between. As DNA, the CDR3 is TGTGCCAGCAGCCCGAGGGCTACAACTAATGAAAAACTGTTTTTT. Protein sequence: CASSPRATTNEKLFF.

The chain uses TRBV29-1 and TRBJ2-7; weak D call: TRBD1 (5 bases). The V end was cut by 4 bases, the J end by 7 bases, with 20 bases between. This CDR3 is 14 amino acids long. Germline V lookup: CDR1 SQVTM, CDR2 ANQGSEA. CDR3 region: CSVVSGSRSDEQYF. CDR3 in DNA: TGCAGCGTTGTTTCAGGGTCGCGTTCTGATGAGCAGTACTTC.

V and J are TRBV29-1 and TRBJ1-5; weak D call: TRBD1 (5 bases). V dropped 6 bases and J dropped 0 bases, with 6 bases sitting between them. The CDR3 runs to 12 residues. Germline V gene sequence: CDR1 SQVTM, CDR2 ANQGSEA. The CDR3 DNA follows: TGCAGCGTACAGGATAGCAATCAGCCCCAGCATTTT. Its translation: CSVQDSNQPQHF. Full variable domain (remainder filled in from reference TRBV29-1 and TRBJ1-5): SAVISQKPSRDICQRGTSLTIQCQVDSQVTMMFWYRQQPGQSLTLIATANQGSEATYESGFVIDKFPISRPNLTFSTLTVSNMSPEDSSIYLCSVQDSNQPQHFGDGTRLSIL.

The chain recombines TRBV29-1 with TRBJ2-5; TRBD1 aligns across 7 bases. The CDR3 loop spans 12 amino acids. With 7 bases clipped from V and 4 bases from J, the junction kept 6 bases outside the gene matches. Germline-derived CDR1 and CDR2 are SQVTM and ANQGSEA. CDR3 sequence reads: CSGGRQGETQYF. CDR3 coding DNA: TGCAGCGGGGGGCGACAGGGAGAGACCCAGTACTTC.

This rearrangement joins TRBV2 to TRBJ2-5; maybe TRBD2 (6 bases). V shed 6 bases and J shed 1 base, with 9 bases lying between them. CDR3 size: 13 residues. Looked up from germline, CDR1 is SNHLY and CDR2 is FYNNEI. The DNA of the CDR3 is TGTGCCAGCAGGGTCGGGGGCCAAGAGACCCAGTACTTC. It codes for CASRVGGQETQYF.

The V and J genes are TRBV7-3 and TRBJ2-7; 7 nucleotides align to TRBD1. The CDR3 sequence is 14 residues long. Germline CDR1 SGHTA, CDR2 FQGTGA. Trimming took 5 bases from V and 5 from J; bases not matched to a gene: 9. CDR3: CASSPDRVRDEQYF. The CDR3 nucleotides read TGTGCCAGCAGCCCAGACAGGGTTCGAGACGAGCAGTACTTC.

The V and J genes are TRBV29-1 and TRBJ2-3; D perhaps matches TRBD2 (6 bases). Trimming removed 3 bases at V and 4 bases at J, with 26 bases between. This CDR3 contains 18 residues. Germline assignment: CDR1 SQVTM and CDR2 ANQGSEA. The CDR3: CSVDTPGAPLMASDTQYF. CDR3 sequence (DNA): TGCAGCGTTGATACCCCGGGAGCACCTTTGATGGCATCAGATACGCAGTATTTT.

The chain recombines TRBV28 with TRBJ2-3; tentative D call: TRBD2 (5 bases). The CDR3 runs 11 residues. Per the germline V gene, CDR1 is MDHEN and CDR2 is SYDVKM. Trimming left V 2 bases short and J 8 bases short, with 5 bases between. The CDR3: CASSLRGTQYF. The CDR3 DNA sequence: TGTGCCAGCAGTTTACGGGGTACGCAGTATTTT.

This clonotype was counted a single time. The gene calls are TRBV7-3 and TRBJ2-1; 9 bases map to TRBD1. Trimming cost V 5 bases and J 9 bases; bases outside gene matches: 8. The CDR3 runs 14 residues. Germline values: CDR1 SGHTA, CDR2 FQGTGA. As DNA, the CDR3 is TGTGCCAGCAGCGTCGACGGGACAGGGACTGAGCAGTTCTTC. It codes for CASSVDGTGTEQFF.

CDR3 residues: CASSLRQGKNSPLHF. The CDR3 nucleotides are TGCGCCAGCAGCTTGCGCCAGGGGAAGAATTCACCCCTCCACTTT. This rearrangement joins TRBV5-1 to TRBJ1-6, with D perhaps TRBD1 (6 bases). The V end was cut by 1 base, the J end by 7 bases, with 12 bases between. The germline gives CDR1 SGHRS, CDR2 YFSETQ. CDR3 length equals 15 residues.

The chain is built from TRBV13 and TRBJ2-7; 9 bases map to TRBD1. The CDR3 loop spans 18 amino acids. Per the germline V gene, CDR1 is PRHDT and CDR2 is FYEKMQ (reference sequence). V lost 5 bases, J lost 1 base, and 15 bases stayed unmatched. This CDR3 is CASSHLSIGTGSSYEQYF. The CDR3 nucleotides read TGTGCCAGCAGCCATTTGTCGATCGGGACAGGGAGTTCCTACGAGCAGTACTTC.

The J gene is TRBJ1-2, the V gene TRBV3-1; 8 nucleotides match TRBD1. This CDR3 spans 15 amino acids. Germline values: CDR1 LGHDT, CDR2 YNNKEL (reference sequence). The V and J ends lost 4 bases and 5 bases, in that order; junction bases with no gene match: 9. The CDR3, as DNA: TGTGCCAGCAGCCCTCACAGGGGGTTCGATTATGGCTACACCTTC. Its protein is CASSPHRGFDYGYTF.

The sample holds one count of this clonotype. V gene TRBV15 combines with J gene TRBJ2-6; D may be TRBD1 (6 bases). Germline-derived CDR1 and CDR2 are LNHNV and YYDKDF (reference sequence). This CDR3 is built from 15 residues. Trimming pared 5 bases from V and 2 bases from J, leaving 10 bases between. The CDR3 loop is CATSLSGAGANVLTF. For the CDR3, the DNA is TGTGCCACCAGCCTGTCAGGGGCTGGGGCCAACGTCCTGACTTTC.

The rearrangement joins TRBV6-5 to TRBJ2-7; D perhaps matches TRBD2 (6 bases). CDR1 and CDR2 from the germline V gene are MNHEY and SVGAGI. The CDR3 covers 16 residues. The germline V and J ends were trimmed by 0 bases and 2 bases, with 14 bases remaining between them. DNA for the CDR3: TGTGCCAGCAGTTACTCGGGGGAAGGAGGGGCCTACGAGCAGTACTTC. Amino acids: CASSYSGEGGAYEQYF.

V is TRBV5-4 and J is TRBJ2-1; D is unclear. The germline CDR1 and CDR2 sequences are SGHNT and YYREEE (reference sequence). CDR3 length: 12 amino acids. V gave up 2 bases and J gave up 5 bases, with 5 bases separating them. CDR3 coding DNA: TGTGCCAGCAGCTTCGACGACAATGAGCAGTTCTTC. Amino acids: CASSFDDNEQFF.

This clonotype was seen once. The genes are TRBV20-1 and TRBJ1-5; 9 bases align to TRBD1. V lost 4 bases and J lost 1; bases outside the gene matches: 11. The CDR3 sequence is 17 residues long. In germline, CDR1 is DFQATT, CDR2 SNEGSKA (reference sequence). The CDR3 nucleotides are TGCAGTGCTAAGCCTCCGGGACAGGGAAGGAGCAATCAGCCCCAGCATTTT. Translating it yields CSAKPPGQGRSNQPQHF.

This rearrangement joins TRBV19 to TRBJ2-5; the D call may be TRBD1 or TRBD2 (7 bases each). V lost 5 bases, J lost 5 bases, and 21 bases lay in between. CDR3 length equals 16 residues. Germline CDR1 reads LNHDA; CDR2 reads SQIVND (reference sequence). The CDR3, as DNA: TGTGCCAGTAGTTCAGCGGGACAGACCCTGCTGGAGACCCAGTACTTC. Amino acids: CASSSAGQTLLETQYF.

The genes are TRBV28 and TRBJ2-1; TRBD1 aligns across 9 bases. Germline loops: CDR1 MDHEN, CDR2 SYDVKM. The CDR3 has 15 amino acids. V shed 5 bases and J 7 bases; nucleotides not matched to a gene: 9. CDR3 sequence: CASSHRDRARNEQFF. The CDR3 coding sequence is TGTGCCAGCAGTCACCGGGACAGGGCTAGGAATGAGCAGTTCTTC.

V and J are TRBV30 and TRBJ2-3; a possible D gene is TRBD2 (7 bases). The CDR3 extends over 15 amino acids. Between the trimmed V and J ends, which lost 1 base and 2 bases, there was a span of 13 bases. Germline lookup yields CDR1 GTSNPN and CDR2 SVGIG (reference sequence). CDR3 sequence: CAWSAHGGLTDTQYF. CDR3 in DNA: TGTGCCTGGAGTGCCCACGGGGGGCTCACAGATACGCAGTATTTT.

The gene calls are TRBV30 and TRBJ1-5, with D possibly being TRBD1 (6 bases). Between the trimmed V and J ends, which lost 3 bases and 1 base, there was a span of 16 bases. Per the germline V gene, CDR1 is GTSNPN and CDR2 is SVGIG (reference sequence). The CDR3 is 16 amino acids. As DNA, the CDR3 is TGTGCCTGGAGAGGACCCTCAGGGGTGAGCAATCAGCCCCAGCATTTT. This codes for CAWRGPSGVSNQPQHF.

The chain is built from TRBV29-1 and TRBJ2-3; 9 bases are a match to TRBD2. The germline CDR1 and CDR2 sequences are SQVTM and ANQGSEA. This CDR3 contains 14 residues. Trimming took 5 bases from V and 1 from J; bases not matched to a gene: 4. The CDR3 loop is CSVQTSGGTDTQYF. Written as DNA, the CDR3 is TGCAGCGTTCAGACTAGCGGCGGCACAGATACGCAGTATTTT.

The rearrangement joins TRBV23-1 to TRBJ1-5; D might be TRBD1 (6 bases). TRBV23-1 is placed among ORFs of uncertain function. The CDR3 extends over 14 amino acids. The germline V and J ends were trimmed by 1 base and 7 bases, with 11 bases remaining between them. The DNA of the CDR3 is TGCGCCAGCAGTCAATATGGAACAGGGCAGCCCCAGCATTTT. Protein product: CASSQYGTGQPQHF.

The genes are TRBV29-1 and TRBJ2-7, with 9 bases that match TRBD1. From germline, CDR1 is SQVTM and CDR2 ANQGSEA. After removal of 4 bases from V and 5 bases from J, the junction contained 3 bases not matched to a gene. The CDR3 is 12 residues long. The CDR3 DNA sequence: TGCAGCGTTGGGGACAGGGTCCACGAGCAGTACTTC. Translated, it gives CSVGDRVHEQYF.

The chain uses TRBV14 and TRBJ2-7, with 9 bases matching TRBD1. The trim removed 0 bases at V and 4 bases at J, leaving 1 base unmatched. This CDR3 has 14 residues. Germline V gene data show CDR1 as SGHDN and CDR2 as FVKESK. The CDR3 bases are TGTGCCAGCAGCCAAGATGGGACAGGGTACGAGCAGTACTTC. This encodes CASSQDGTGYEQYF.

This clonotype has just one count. The chain uses TRBV3-1 and TRBJ2-7; maybe TRBD2 (6 bases). The V end lost 1 base, the J end lost 3 bases, and 16 bases lay between the germline ends. The CDR3 covers 16 residues. The germline V gene encodes CDR1 LGHDT and CDR2 YNNKEL (reference sequence). The CDR3 nucleotides are TGTGCCAGCAGCCAAGGATTCGGGGGAGATTTCTACGAGCAGTACTTC. Amino acids: CASSQGFGGDFYEQYF.

The chain has TRBV7-2 and TRBJ2-2; D possibly corresponds to TRBD1 (5 bases). CDR1 SGHTA and CDR2 FQGNSA come from the germline V gene. The ends were cut back, 2 bases at V and 6 bases at J, with 13 bases in the middle. CDR3 length: 15 residues. In DNA form, the CDR3 reads TGTGCCAGCAGCTTAAGAAGGGGCGACCCCGGGGAGCTGTTTTTT. Its translation is CASSLRRGDPGELFF.

The J gene is TRBJ1-4, the V gene TRBV30; D is ambiguous. The germline V and J ends were trimmed by 5 bases and 4 bases, with 8 bases remaining between them. The germline V gene has CDR1 GTSNPN and CDR2 SVGIG (reference sequence). The CDR3 is 12 residues long. The CDR3 spells CAWGRINEKLFF. The CDR3 nucleotides are TGTGCCTGGGGACGGATTAATGAAAAACTGTTTTTT.

V gene TRBV28 combines with J gene TRBJ1-5; unclear D gene. This CDR3 is built from 15 residues. CDR1 MDHEN and CDR2 SYDVKM come from the germline V gene. Trimming pared 6 bases from V and 1 base from J, leaving 13 bases between. This CDR3 reads CASRPSDGSNQPQHF. The DNA for the CDR3 is TGTGCCAGCAGGCCGTCGGACGGGAGCAATCAGCCCCAGCATTTT. Complete variable domain (other parts from reference TRBV28 and TRBJ1-5): DVKVTQSSRYLVKRTGEKVFLECVQDMDHENMFWYRQDPGLGLRLIYFSYDVKMKEKGDIPEGYSVSREKKERFSLILESASTNQTSMYLCASRPSDGSNQPQHFGDGTRLSIL.